The clone carrying this T cell receptor (beta chain) has a handful of counts. Its antigen is as yet unknown. Each CDR3 protein gets one entry after TCRdb re-called the RT-PCR reads with MiXCR. Seen here are 860,000 or so distinct CDR3 sequences, about 20% observed once, and the top ten hold roughly 10%. The CDR3 spans 16 residues. Germline CDR1 reads LGHNT; CDR2 reads FRNRAP. The junction had 6 bases not matched to a gene; V was cut back by 3 bases and J by 4 bases. These data are taken from a study of response to subunit inactivated influenza vaccine. Study observations and caveats: After each seasonal influenza vaccination, few new T cells are recruited, the authors suggested.

The chain combines TRBV12-5 with TRBJ2-3; 11 nucleotides align to TRBD2. The receptor comes from a man aged 45-65 years who received an inactivated influenza vaccine. The sample was PBMCs from blood, taken roughly 5 days after vaccination. The DNA for the CDR3 is TGTGCTAGTGGTTTCTTTAGCGGGGGGGTAGCAGATACGCAGTATTTT. Translation: CASGFFSGGVADTQYF.